This is a list of T cell receptor beta chains from one sample in a study of human T cells and chemical hapten exposure. TCRdb fed the 5' RACE reads into MiXCR, producing one record per CDR3 protein. The sample shows 110,000 or so distinct CDR3 sequences, around 20% of them seen only once. The receptors were sampled from a human donor in good health. Each CDR3 is given with its conserved first and last residue. A D gene is named only where the DNA matches it firmly. Clone sizes are given selectively: once, few, many, or a class where the clone is expanded.

CDR3nt: TGCAGCGTTGAAGATCCTTCGGGTAACTATGGCTACACCTTC
CDR3aa: CSVEDPSGNYGYTF
abundance: -
v_gene: TRBV29-1
j_gene: TRBJ1-2
d_gene: -

CDR3nt: TGCAGTGCTAGGGTCGCGTGGGTCTCTGGGGCCAACGTCCTGACTTTC
CDR3aa: CSARVAWVSGANVLTF
abundance: few
v_gene: TRBV20-1
j_gene: TRBJ2-6
d_gene: -

CDR3nt: TGTGCCAGCACCCTTGGGTTTCGGGAGACTGAAGCTTTCTTT
CDR3aa: CASTLGFRETEAFF
abundance: few
v_gene: TRBV5-4
j_gene: TRBJ1-1
d_gene: -

CDR3nt: TGTGCCAGCTCACCACGAACTAGCGGGAGAAGTAGCGCAGATACGCAGTATTTT
CDR3aa: CASSPRTSGRSSADTQYF
abundance: -
v_gene: TRBV18
j_gene: TRBJ2-3
d_gene: TRBD2

CDR3nt: TGCGCCAGCAGCTTGTCCAGGTTTAATTCACCCCTCCACTTT
CDR3aa: CASSLSRFNSPLHF
abundance: few
v_gene: TRBV5-1
j_gene: TRBJ1-6
d_gene: -

CDR3nt: TGTGCCAGCTTGGAAGGCTTGGGATTTGAAGAGACCCAGTACTTC
CDR3aa: CASLEGLGFEETQYF
abundance: few
v_gene: TRBV2
j_gene: TRBJ2-5
d_gene: -

CDR3nt: TGTGCCAGCAGCCAAGTAGCCTCGGAGCTGTATAATTCACCCCTCCACTTT
CDR3aa: CASSQVASELYNSPLHF
abundance: few
v_gene: TRBV14
j_gene: TRBJ1-6
d_gene: -

CDR3nt: TGTGCCAGCAGTTTTACGCCCTGGGGGGGCAAGAGTACTGAAGCTTTCTTT
CDR3aa: CASSFTPWGGKSTEAFF
abundance: -
v_gene: TRBV28
j_gene: TRBJ1-1
d_gene: -

CDR3nt: TGCGCCAGCAGCTTCAACGAGGTGCCAGGGAGCCAGCATTTT
CDR3aa: CASSFNEVPGSQHF
abundance: few
v_gene: TRBV4-1
j_gene: TRBJ1-5
d_gene: -

CDR3nt: TGTGCCAGCAGTTTCCAAACTTCTAGCACAGATACGCAGTATTTT
CDR3aa: CASSFQTSSTDTQYF
abundance: -
v_gene: TRBV28
j_gene: TRBJ2-3
d_gene: -

CDR3nt: TGTGCCTGGAGTGTAGGGCATCACCAGCCCCAGCATTTT
CDR3aa: CAWSVGHHQPQHF
abundance: -
v_gene: TRBV30
j_gene: TRBJ1-5
d_gene: -

CDR3nt: TGTGCCAGCTCACTTACAGGGGGCATGAACACTGAAGCTTTCTTT
CDR3aa: CASSLTGGMNTEAFF
abundance: once
v_gene: TRBV18
j_gene: TRBJ1-1
d_gene: TRBD1

CDR3nt: TGTGCCAGCAGCGAGGCCCGGGATTCACCCCTCCACTTT
CDR3aa: CASSEARDSPLHF
abundance: few
v_gene: TRBV7-8
j_gene: TRBJ1-6
d_gene: -

CDR3nt: TGTGCCAGCAGTTTATTACCCTGGGCCCCGGGCGGGGAGCTGTTTTTT
CDR3aa: CASSLLPWAPGGELFF
abundance: -
v_gene: TRBV28
j_gene: TRBJ2-2
d_gene: -